This TCR beta chain is drawn from a study of T cells in Graves' hyperthyroidism and ophthalmopathy. Trimming left V 3 bases short and J 6 bases short, with 14 bases between. This CDR3 is 15 amino acids long. CDR1 PRHDT and CDR2 FYEKMQ come from the germline V gene (reference sequence). Regions amplified from RNA transcripts were the TCR beta CDR3 regions. Carried out on the TCR CDR3, a first-round RT-PCR used the HTBI primer set. One entry per CDR3 protein, called by TCRdb with MiXCR from the multiplex PCR reads. The sample shows about 330,000 distinct CDR3 sequences, roughly 13% of them seen only once. This clonotype was counted many times.

This receptor was obtained from a woman in her thirties or forties with Graves' ophthalmopathy. Source material: blood. The V gene is TRBV13, the J gene TRBJ1-4; tentatively, D is TRBD1 (5 bases). The DNA for the CDR3 is TGTGCCAGCAGCTTGACGGACGGGGGGGATGAAAAACTGTTTTTT. Its protein is CASSLTDGGDEKLFF. Drawing the rest from reference TRBV13 and TRBJ1-4, the complete variable domain is AAGVIQSPRHLIKEKRETATLKCYPIPRHDTVYWYQQGPGQDPQFLISFYEKMQSDKGSIPDRFSAQQFSDYHSELNMSSLELGDSALYFCASSLTDGGDEKLFFGSGTQLSVL.